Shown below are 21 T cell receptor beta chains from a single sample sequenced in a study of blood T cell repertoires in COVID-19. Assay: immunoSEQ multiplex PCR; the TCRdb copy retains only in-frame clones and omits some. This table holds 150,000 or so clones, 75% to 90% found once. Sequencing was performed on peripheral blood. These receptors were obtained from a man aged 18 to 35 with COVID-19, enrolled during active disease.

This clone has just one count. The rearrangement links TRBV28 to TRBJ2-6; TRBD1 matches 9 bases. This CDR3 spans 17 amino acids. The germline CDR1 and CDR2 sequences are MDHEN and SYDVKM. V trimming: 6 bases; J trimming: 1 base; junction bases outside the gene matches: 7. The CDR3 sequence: CASRIRDRVSGANVLTF. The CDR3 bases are TGTGCCAGCAGAATCCGGGACAGGGTTTCTGGGGCCAACGTCCTGACTTTC.

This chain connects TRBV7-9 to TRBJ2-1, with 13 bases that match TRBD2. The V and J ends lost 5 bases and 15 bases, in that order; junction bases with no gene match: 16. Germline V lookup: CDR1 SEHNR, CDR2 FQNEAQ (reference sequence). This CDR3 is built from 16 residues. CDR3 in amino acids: CASSRIEGTSGVGSFF. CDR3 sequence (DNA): TGTGCCAGCAGCCGAATAGAAGGGACTAGCGGGGTCGGGTCGTTCTTC.

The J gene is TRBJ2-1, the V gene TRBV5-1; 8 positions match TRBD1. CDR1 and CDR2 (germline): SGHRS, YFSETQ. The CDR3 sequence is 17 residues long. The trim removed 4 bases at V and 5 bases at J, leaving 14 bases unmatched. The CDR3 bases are TGCGCCAGCAGCAAGACTCGGACAGGGAGGTCCCACAATGAGCAGTTCTTC. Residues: CASSKTRTGRSHNEQFF.

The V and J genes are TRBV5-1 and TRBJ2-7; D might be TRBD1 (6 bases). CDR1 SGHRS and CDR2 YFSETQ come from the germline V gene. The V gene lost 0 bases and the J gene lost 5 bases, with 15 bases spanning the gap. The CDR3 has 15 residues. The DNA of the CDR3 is TGCGCCAGCAGCTTGGACCAGGGGCGACCTAACGAGCAGTACTTC. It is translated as CASSLDQGRPNEQYF.

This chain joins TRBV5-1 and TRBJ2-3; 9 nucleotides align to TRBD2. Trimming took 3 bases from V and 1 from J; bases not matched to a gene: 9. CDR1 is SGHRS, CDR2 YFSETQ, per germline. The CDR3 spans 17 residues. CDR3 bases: TGCGCCAGCAGCTCCTCAGCGGGGGGTGGCGGCACAGATACGCAGTATTTT. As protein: CASSSSAGGGGTDTQYF.

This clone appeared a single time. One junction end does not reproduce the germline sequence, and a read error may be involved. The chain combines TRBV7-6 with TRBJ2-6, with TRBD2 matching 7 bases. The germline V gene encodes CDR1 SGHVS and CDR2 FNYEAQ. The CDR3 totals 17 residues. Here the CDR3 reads CASSLADQGSGANVLTF. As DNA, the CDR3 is TGTGCCAGCAGCCTAGCGGACCAGGGCTCTGGGGCCAACGTCCTGACTTTC.

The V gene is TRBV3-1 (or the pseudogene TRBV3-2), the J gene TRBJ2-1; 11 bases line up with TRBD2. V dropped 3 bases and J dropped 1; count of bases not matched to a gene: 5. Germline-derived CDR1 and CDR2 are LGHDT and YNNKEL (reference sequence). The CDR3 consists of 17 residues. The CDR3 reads CASSQPSSGRSYNEQFF. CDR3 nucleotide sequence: TGTGCCAGCAGCCAGCCCTCTAGCGGGAGGTCCTACAATGAGCAGTTCTTC.

As DNA, the CDR3 is TGTGCCACCAGTGATGTAAACCCGGGGGGAGCAAAGACCCAGTACTTC. This codes for CATSDVNPGGAKTQYF. The V and J genes are TRBV24-1 and TRBJ2-5; 7 nucleotides agree with TRBD2. V lost 3 bases and J lost 6; bases outside the gene matches: 12. Germline V CDR1 and CDR2: KGHDR, SFDVKD. The CDR3 runs to 16 residues.

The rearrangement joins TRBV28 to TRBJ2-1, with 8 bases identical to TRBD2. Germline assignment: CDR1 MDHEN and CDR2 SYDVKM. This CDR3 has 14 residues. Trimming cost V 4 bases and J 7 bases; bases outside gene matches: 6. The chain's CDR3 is CASSSGTSLNEQFF. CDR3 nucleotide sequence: TGTGCCAGCAGTTCCGGGACTAGTTTAAATGAGCAGTTCTTC.

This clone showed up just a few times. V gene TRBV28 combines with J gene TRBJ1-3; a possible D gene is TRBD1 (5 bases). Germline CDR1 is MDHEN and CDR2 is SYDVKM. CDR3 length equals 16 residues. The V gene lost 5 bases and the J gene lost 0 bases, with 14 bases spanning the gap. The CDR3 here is CASSRGRASSGNTIYF. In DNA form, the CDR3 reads TGTGCCAGCAGTAGGGGCAGGGCTAGCTCTGGAAACACCATATATTTT.

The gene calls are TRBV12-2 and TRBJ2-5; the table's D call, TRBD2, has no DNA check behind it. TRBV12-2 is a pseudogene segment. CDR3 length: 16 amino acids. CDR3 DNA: TGTGCAAGTCGCTTATCTAGCGGGAGGCAACAAGAGACCCAGTACTTC. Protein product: CASRLSSGRQQETQYF.

The CDR3 spells CASSMPPGQRSNQPQHF. In DNA, the CDR3 is TGTGCCAGTAGTATGCCCCCCGGCCAGAGGAGCAATCAGCCCCAGCATTTT. The chain employs TRBV19 and TRBJ1-5; D is unclear. Germline V gene lookup returns CDR1 LNHDA and CDR2 SQIVND (reference sequence). The CDR3 covers 17 residues. Trimming pared 3 bases from V and 1 base from J, leaving 16 bases between. The full variable domain, completed using reference TRBV19 and TRBJ1-5, is DGGITQSPKYLFRKEGQNVTLSCEQNLNHDAMYWYRQDPGQGLRLIYYSQIVNDFQKGDIAEGYSVSREKKESFPLTVTSAQKNPTAFYLCASSMPPGQRSNQPQHFGDGTRLSIL.

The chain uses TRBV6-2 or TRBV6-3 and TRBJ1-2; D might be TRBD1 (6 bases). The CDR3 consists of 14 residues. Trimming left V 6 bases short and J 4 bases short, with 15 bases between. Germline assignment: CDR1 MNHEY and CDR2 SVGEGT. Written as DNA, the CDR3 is TGTGCCAGCAGCCTAACGGGGGGCGGCTATGGCTACACCTTC. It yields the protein CASSLTGGGYGYTF.

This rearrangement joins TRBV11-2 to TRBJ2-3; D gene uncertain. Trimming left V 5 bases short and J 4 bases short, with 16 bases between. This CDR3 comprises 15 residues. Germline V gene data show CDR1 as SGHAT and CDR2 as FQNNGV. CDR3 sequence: CASSLDGLPADTQYF. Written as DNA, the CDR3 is TGTGCCAGCAGCCTGGATGGGCTGCCGGCAGATACGCAGTATTTT.

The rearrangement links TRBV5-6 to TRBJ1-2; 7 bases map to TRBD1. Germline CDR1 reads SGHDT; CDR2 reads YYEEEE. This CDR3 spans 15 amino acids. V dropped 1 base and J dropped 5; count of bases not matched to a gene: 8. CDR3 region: CASSLSPTGSYGYTF. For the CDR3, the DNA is TGTGCCAGCAGCTTGTCCCCGACAGGGTCTTATGGCTACACCTTC.

The CDR3 spells CASRLAGLNNEQFF. The DNA for the CDR3 is TGTGCCAGTAGGTTAGCGGGATTAAACAATGAGCAGTTCTTC. The V gene is TRBV28, the J gene TRBJ2-1, with 8 bases matching TRBD2. Germline V gives CDR1 MDHEN, CDR2 SYDVKM. The CDR3 covers 14 residues. After removal of 9 bases from V and 5 bases from J, the junction contained 9 bases not matched to a gene.

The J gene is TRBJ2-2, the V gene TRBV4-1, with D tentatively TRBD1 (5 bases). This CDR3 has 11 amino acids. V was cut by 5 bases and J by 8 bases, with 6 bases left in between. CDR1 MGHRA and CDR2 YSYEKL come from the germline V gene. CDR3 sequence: CASSNRGELFF. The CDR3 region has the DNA TGCGCCAGCAGCAACAGGGGGGAGCTGTTTTTT.

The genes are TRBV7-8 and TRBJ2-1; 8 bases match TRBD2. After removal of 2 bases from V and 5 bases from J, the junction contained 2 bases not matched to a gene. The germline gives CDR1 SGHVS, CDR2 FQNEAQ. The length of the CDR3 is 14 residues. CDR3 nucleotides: TGTGCCAGCAGCTTACTAGCGGGCAACAATGAGCAGTTCTTC. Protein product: CASSLLAGNNEQFF.

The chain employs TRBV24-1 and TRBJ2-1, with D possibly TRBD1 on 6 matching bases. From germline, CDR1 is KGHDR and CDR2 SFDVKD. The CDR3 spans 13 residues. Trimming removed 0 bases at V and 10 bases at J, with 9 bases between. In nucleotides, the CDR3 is TGTGCCACCAGTGATTTGCCTGACAGGGAGCAGTTCTTC. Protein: CATSDLPDREQFF.

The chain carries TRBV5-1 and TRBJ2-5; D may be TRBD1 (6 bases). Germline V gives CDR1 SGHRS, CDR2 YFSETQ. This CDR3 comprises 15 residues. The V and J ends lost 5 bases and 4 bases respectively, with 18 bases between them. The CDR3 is CASSPWKGDSETQYF. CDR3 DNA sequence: TGCGCCAGCAGTCCCTGGAAGGGGGATTCAGAGACCCAGTACTTC. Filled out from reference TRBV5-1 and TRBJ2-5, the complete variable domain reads KAGVTQTPRYLIKTRGQQVTLSCSPISGHRSVSWYQQTPGQGLQFLFEYFSETQRNKGNFPGRFSGRQFSNSRSEMNVSTLELGDSALYLCASSPWKGDSETQYFGPGTRLLVL.

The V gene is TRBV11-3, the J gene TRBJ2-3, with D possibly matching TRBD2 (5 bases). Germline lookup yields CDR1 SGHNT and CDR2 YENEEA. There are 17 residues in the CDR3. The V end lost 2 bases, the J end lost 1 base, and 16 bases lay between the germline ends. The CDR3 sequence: CASSLSASSPGTDTQYF. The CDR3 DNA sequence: TGTGCCAGCAGCTTATCGGCTAGCTCTCCGGGCACAGATACGCAGTATTTT. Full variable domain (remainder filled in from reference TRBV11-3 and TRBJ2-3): EAGVVQSPRYKIIEKKQPVAFWCNPISGHNTLYWYLQNLGQGPELLIRYENEEAVDDSQLPKDRFSAERLKGVDSTLKIQPAELGDSAVYLCASSLSASSPGTDTQYFGPGTRLTVL.